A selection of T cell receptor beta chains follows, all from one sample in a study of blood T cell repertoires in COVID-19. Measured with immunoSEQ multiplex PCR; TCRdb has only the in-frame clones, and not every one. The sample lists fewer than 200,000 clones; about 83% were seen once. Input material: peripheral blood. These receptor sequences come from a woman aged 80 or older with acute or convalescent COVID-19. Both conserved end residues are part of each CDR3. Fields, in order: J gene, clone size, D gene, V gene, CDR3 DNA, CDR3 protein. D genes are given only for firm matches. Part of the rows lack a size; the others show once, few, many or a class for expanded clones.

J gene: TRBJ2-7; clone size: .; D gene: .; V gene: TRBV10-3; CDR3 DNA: TGTGCCACTCTACAGGGTTCCTACGAGCAGTACTTC; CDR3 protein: CATLQGSYEQYF
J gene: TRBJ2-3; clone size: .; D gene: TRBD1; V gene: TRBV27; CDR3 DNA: TGTGCCAGCAGTTTACAGGGGGCGAGCACAGATACGCAGTATTTT; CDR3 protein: CASSLQGASTDTQYF
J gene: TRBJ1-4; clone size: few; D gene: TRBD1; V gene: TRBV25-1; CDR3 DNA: TGTGCCAGCAGTATGGACAGGGGGGATGAAAAACTGTTTTTT; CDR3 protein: CASSMDRGDEKLFF
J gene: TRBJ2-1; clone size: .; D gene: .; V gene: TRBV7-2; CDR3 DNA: TGTGCCAGCAGCCGGAGAATTGGCGGGGGCCTGAGCTCCTACAATGAGCAGTTCTTC; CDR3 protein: CASSRRIGGGLSSYNEQFF
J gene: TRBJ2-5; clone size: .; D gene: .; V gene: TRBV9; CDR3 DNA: TGTGCCAGCAGCGTAGCTTCGGATCCGGGTGAGACCCAGTACTTC; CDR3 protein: CASSVASDPGETQYF
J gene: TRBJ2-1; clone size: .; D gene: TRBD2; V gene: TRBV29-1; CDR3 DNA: TGCAGCGTTGACGAGGTAGCGGGAAGTGTCTACAATGAGCAGTTCTTC; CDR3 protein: CSVDEVAGSVYNEQFF
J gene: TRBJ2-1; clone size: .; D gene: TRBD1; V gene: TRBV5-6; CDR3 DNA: TGTGCCAGCAGCTGGGACAGGGGTGGTGGTGAGCAGTTCTTC; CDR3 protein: CASSWDRGGGEQFF
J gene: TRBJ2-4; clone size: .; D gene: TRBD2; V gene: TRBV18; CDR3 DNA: TGTGCCAGCTCACGGGGAAGCGGGAGGGCCGAAGCCAAAAACATTCAGTACTTC; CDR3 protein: CASSRGSGRAEAKNIQYF
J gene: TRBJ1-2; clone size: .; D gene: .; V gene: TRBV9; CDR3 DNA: TGTGCCAGCAGCGTAGACCTGGGGGCGTCTGGCTACACCTTC; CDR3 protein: CASSVDLGASGYTF
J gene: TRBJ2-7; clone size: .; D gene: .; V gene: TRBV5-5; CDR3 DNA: TGTGCCAGCAAATCTGCCGGGACTCTCTACGAGCAGTACTTC; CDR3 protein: CASKSAGTLYEQYF
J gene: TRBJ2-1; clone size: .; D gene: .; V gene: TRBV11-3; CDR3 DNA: TGTGCCAGCAGCTTAGGAGTCCCATACGTTCAGTTCTTC; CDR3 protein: CASSLGVPYVQFF
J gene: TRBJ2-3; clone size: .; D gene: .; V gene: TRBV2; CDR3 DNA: TGTGCCAGCAGTTCGCTAGCGTTTGTGACAGATACGCAGTATTTT; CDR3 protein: CASSSLAFVTDTQYF
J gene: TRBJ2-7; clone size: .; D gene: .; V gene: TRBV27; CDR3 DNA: TGTGCCAGCAGTCCCTCAGGGGCCTACGAGCAGTACTTC; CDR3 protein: CASSPSGAYEQYF
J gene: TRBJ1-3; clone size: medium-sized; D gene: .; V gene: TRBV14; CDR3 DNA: TGTGCCAGCAGCCAAGCTATGGGCACTGGAAACACCATATATTTT; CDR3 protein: CASSQAMGTGNTIYF
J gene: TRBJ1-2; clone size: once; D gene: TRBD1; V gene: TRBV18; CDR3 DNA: TGTGCCAGCTCACCCCAGGACAGGGCAAGAGGAGCGAAGGGTGGCTACACCTTC; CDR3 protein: CASSPQDRARGAKGGYTF
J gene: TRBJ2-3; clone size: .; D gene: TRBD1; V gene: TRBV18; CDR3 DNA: TGTGCCAGCTCAGCGACGGGACAGGATCAGTATTTT; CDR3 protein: CASSATGQDQYF
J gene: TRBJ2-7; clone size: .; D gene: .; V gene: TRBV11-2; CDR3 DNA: TGTGCCAGCAGCTTCGAACCCTACTACGAGCAGTACTTC; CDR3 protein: CASSFEPYYEQYF
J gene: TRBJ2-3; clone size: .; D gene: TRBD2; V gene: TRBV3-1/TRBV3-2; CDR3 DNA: TGTGCCAGCAGCCTTCGCGGGGGGGTTAGCACAGATACGCAGTATTTT; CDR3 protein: CASSLRGGVSTDTQYF
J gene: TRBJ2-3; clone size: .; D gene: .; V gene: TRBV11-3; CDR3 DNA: TGTGCCAGCAGCTTAAAAAGTCCTAGCGGCACAGATACGCAGTATTTT; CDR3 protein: CASSLKSPSGTDTQYF
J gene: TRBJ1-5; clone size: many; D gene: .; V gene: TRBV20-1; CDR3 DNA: TGCAGTGCTAGTTCGGGGGAGGTCAATCAGCCCCAGCATTTT; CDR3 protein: CSASSGEVNQPQHF
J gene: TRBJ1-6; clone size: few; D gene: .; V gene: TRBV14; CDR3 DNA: TGTGCCAGCAGCCCATTTTCGGGGGGTAATTCACCCCTCCACTTT; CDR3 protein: CASSPFSGGNSPLHF
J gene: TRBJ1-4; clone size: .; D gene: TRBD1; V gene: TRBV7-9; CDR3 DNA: TGTGCCAGCAGCACGTCAGGGGGGCGAGAAAAACTGTTTTTT; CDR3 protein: CASSTSGGREKLFF
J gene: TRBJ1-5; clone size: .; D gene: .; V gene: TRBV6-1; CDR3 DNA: TGTGCCAGCAGTGAATACCAGGGAGGAGGTCAGCCCCAGCATTTT; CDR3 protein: CASSEYQGGGQPQHF
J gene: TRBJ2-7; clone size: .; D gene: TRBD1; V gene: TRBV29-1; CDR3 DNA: TGCAGCGTGGGACCAACAGGGGGCGAGCAGTACTTC; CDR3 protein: CSVGPTGGEQYF
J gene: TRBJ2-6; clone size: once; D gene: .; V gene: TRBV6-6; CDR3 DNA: TGTGCCAGCAGCGTCACAGCTTCTGGGGCCAACGTCCTGACTTTC; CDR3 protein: CASSVTASGANVLTF
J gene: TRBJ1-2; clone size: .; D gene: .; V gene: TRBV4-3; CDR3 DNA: TGCGCCAGCAGCCCCGGGGGGGCCTCTAACTATGGCTACACCTTC; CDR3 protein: CASSPGGASNYGYTF
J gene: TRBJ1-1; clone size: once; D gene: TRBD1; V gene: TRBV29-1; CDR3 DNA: TGCAGCGTACGACAGGGTCCGATGAACACTGAAGCTTTCTTT; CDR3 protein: CSVRQGPMNTEAFF
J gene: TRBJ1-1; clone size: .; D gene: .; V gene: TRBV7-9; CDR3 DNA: TGTGCCAGCAGCCCCCGGGGGGCGTCTACTGAAGCTTTCTTT; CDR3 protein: CASSPRGASTEAFF
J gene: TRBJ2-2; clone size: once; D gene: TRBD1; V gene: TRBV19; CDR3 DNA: TGTGCCAGTAGTATAGGGACAGGGAGGCACACCGGGGAGCTGTTTTTT; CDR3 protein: CASSIGTGRHTGELFF
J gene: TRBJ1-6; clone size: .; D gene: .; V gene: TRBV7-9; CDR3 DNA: TGTGCCAGCAGCTTAGTTGACGGGAATTCACCCCTCCACTTT; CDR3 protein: CASSLVDGNSPLHF
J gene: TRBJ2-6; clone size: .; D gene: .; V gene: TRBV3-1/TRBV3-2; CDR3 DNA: TGTGCCAGCAGCCAAGGGCGGGGCAGGCAGAACTCTGGGGCCAACGTCCTGACTTTC; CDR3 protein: CASSQGRGRQNSGANVLTF
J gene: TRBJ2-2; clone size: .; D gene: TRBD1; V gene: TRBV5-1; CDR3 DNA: TGCGCCAGCAGCCTAGGACAGGACACCGGGGAGCTGTTTTTT; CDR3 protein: CASSLGQDTGELFF
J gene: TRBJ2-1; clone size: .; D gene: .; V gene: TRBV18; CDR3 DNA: TGTGCCAGCTCAGGTGAGGCCAGTCATGAGCAGTTCTTC; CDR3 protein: CASSGEASHEQFF
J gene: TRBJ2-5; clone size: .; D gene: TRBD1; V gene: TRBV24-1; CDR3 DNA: TGTGCCACCAGCCCCGGGACAGCGCTTTTCCAAGAGACCCAGTACTTC; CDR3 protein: CATSPGTALFQETQYF
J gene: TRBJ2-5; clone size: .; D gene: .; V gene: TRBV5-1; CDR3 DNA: TGCGCCAGCAGCTTGGCCGCGGGGCGGACCCAGTACTTC; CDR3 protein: CASSLAAGRTQYF
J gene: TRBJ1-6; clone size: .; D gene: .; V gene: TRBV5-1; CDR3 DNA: TGCGCCAGCAGCCTAAATAATTCACCCCTCCACTTT; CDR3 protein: CASSLNNSPLHF
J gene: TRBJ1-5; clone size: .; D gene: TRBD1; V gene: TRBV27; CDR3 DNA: TGTGCCAGCATGAGACAGGGGTTTAGTAGTCAGCCCCAGCATTTT; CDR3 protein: CASMRQGFSSQPQHF
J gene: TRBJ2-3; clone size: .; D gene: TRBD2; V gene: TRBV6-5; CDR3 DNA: TGTGCCAGCAGACTACTAGCGGCGAACACAGATACGCAGTATTTT; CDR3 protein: CASRLLAANTDTQYF
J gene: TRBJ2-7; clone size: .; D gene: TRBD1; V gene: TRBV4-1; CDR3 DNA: TGCGCCAGCAGCCCGGGACAGGGCTCCTACGAGCAGTACTTC; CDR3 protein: CASSPGQGSYEQYF
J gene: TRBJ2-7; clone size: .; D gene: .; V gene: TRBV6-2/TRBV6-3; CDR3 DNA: TGTGCCAGCAGTGAGACAGGTACCTACGAGCAGTACTTC; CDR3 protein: CASSETGTYEQYF
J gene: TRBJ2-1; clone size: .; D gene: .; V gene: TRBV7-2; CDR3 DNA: TGTGCCAGCAGCTCCCAGGGGTACAATGAGCAGTTCTTC; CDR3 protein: CASSSQGYNEQFF
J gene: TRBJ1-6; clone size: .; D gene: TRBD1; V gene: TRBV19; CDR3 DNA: TGTGCCAGTAGTGCCCAGGGGGCCCTACCCCGGTCACCCCTCCACTTT; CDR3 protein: CASSAQGALPRSPLHF
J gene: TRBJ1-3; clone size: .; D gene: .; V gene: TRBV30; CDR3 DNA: TGTGCCTGGAGTGTACAGGGCTATGGAAACACCATATATTTT; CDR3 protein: CAWSVQGYGNTIYF
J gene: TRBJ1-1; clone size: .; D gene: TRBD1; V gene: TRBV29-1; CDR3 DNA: TGCAGCGTTGACGCCGGGACAGGGGTGGGTGAAGCTTTCTTT; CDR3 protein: CSVDAGTGVGEAFF
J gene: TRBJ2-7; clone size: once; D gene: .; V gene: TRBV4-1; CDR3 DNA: TGCGCCAGCAGCCAAGATCGGGGGACGGGTTCGGTACAGCAGTACTTC; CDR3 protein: CASSQDRGTGSVQQYF
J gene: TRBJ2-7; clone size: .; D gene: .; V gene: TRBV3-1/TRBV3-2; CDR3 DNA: TGTGCCAGCAGCCACCCCTCGGCGGGGTATCTGCAGTACTTC; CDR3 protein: CASSHPSAGYLQYF
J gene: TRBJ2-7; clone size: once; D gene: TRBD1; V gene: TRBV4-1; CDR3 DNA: TGCGCCAGCAGACCTACCCCGGGACAGGGTCACTACGAGCAGTACTTC; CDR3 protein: CASRPTPGQGHYEQYF
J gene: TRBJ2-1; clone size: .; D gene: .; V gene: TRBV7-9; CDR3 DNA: TGTGCCAGCAGCTTATCTATTTTGCGGGACAGCTCCTACAATGAGCAGTTCTTC; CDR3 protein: CASSLSILRDSSYNEQFF
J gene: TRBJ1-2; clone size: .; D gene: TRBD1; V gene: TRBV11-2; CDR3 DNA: TGTGCCAGCAGCTCAATCCGGGACAGAGAGTCTTACTATGGCTACACCTTC; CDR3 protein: CASSSIRDRESYYGYTF
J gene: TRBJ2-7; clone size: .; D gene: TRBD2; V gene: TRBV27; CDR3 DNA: TGTGCCAGCAGTTCCCCGGGAGGCCTCCCTTCCGAGCAGTACTTC; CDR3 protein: CASSSPGGLPSEQYF
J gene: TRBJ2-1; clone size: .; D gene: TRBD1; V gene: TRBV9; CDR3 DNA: TGTGCCAGCAGCGCACAGGGGGCAATTCTCAATGAGCAGTTCTTC; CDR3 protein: CASSAQGAILNEQFF
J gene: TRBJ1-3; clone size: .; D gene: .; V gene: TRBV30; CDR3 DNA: TGTGCCTGGAGTAAGGGAGTTCTCTCTGGAAACACCATATATTTT; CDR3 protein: CAWSKGVLSGNTIYF